One sample yielded the 10 T cell receptor beta chains listed below, sequenced in a study of T-cell memory formation after mild COVID-19. One entry per CDR3 protein results from TCRdb running MiXCR on the 5' RACE reads. The table lists about 290,000 distinct CDR3 sequences, about a sixth of them singletons. Input material: PBMCs or a T cell subset sorted from them (not recorded which). The origin of the receptors is a young man who had mild COVID-19 (a few samples of this study predate the infection). Cell type and time point are not known.

In its sample, this clonotype was seen a few times. The genes are TRBV11-2 and TRBJ2-1; D is tentatively TRBD1 or TRBD2 (6 bases each). CDR3 size: 19 residues. CDR1 SGHAT and CDR2 FQNNGV come from the germline V gene. Trimming stripped 5 bases from V and 2 bases from J, with 25 bases between. CDR3 sequence reads: CASSARLETWGAAYNEQFF. Here the CDR3 DNA reads TGTGCCAGCAGCGCTCGACTGGAGACCTGGGGGGCGGCCTACAATGAGCAGTTCTTC. The full variable domain, rest sourced from reference TRBV11-2 and TRBJ2-1, is EAGVAQSPRYKIIEKRQSVAFWCNPISGHATLYWYQQILGQGPKLLIQFQNNGVVDDSQLPKDRFSAERLKGVDSTLKIQPAKLEDSAVYLCASSARLETWGAAYNEQFFGPGTRLTVL.

In the case of this clonotype: Given the absence of the conserved phenylalanine or tryptophan at the CDR3 end, a read error is likely. The DNA is left out, because the CDR3 cannot be placed on it with certainty; the CDR3 is given as TCRdb lists it. The chain combines TRBV20-1 with TRBJ1-1. Germline CDR1 and CDR2: DFQATT and SNEGSKA (reference sequence). The CDR3 length is 13 residues, termini included. CDR3 residues: CSAPSGWAREAVI.

This chain links TRBV4-1 with TRBJ2-6; perhaps D is TRBD1 or TRBD2 (6 bases each). Germline V gives CDR1 MGHRA, CDR2 YSYEKL. This CDR3 has 18 residues. Deletions cut 4 bases from V and 4 bases from J, with 20 bases between. CDR3 bases: TGCGCCAGCAGCCGTTTTTTGTCGGGGGCTTTGGGGGCCAACGTCCTGACTTTC. Protein: CASSRFLSGALGANVLTF.

The CDR3 region is CASSLWQGVTGELFF. The CDR3 DNA sequence: TGCGCCAGCAGCTTGTGGCAGGGGGTCACCGGGGAGCTGTTTTTT. The chain carries TRBV5-1 and TRBJ2-2, with 7 nucleotides matching TRBD1. This CDR3 has 15 residues. V lost 1 base to trimming and J lost 4 bases; unmatched junction nucleotides: 4. Germline V gene lookup returns CDR1 SGHRS and CDR2 YFSETQ.

Only a few counts were recorded for this clonotype. The chain joins TRBV5-1 to TRBJ1-2, with TRBD1 matching 7 bases. Germline lookup yields CDR1 SGHRS and CDR2 YFSETQ. This CDR3 is built from 14 residues. The V and J ends lost 4 bases and 8 bases, in that order; junction bases with no gene match: 11. Here the CDR3 DNA reads TGCGCCAGCAGCGGGGGGACAGTCGACGGCGGCTACACCTTC. Amino acid sequence: CASSGGTVDGGYTF.

The J gene is TRBJ1-1, the V gene TRBV7-2; a possible D gene is TRBD1 (6 bases). This CDR3 is 14 amino acids long. Germline V gives CDR1 SGHTA, CDR2 FQGNSA. Trimming left V 5 bases short and J 5 bases short, with 15 bases between. The CDR3 loop reads CASSQQGRGTEAFF. CDR3 sequence (DNA): TGTGCCAGCAGCCAACAGGGCCGAGGGACTGAAGCTTTCTTT.

This clonotype occurred once. The chain has TRBV19 and TRBJ2-7; the D gene is possibly TRBD2 (6 bases). V was pared by 8 bases and J by 1 base, with 15 bases between. CDR1 LNHDA and CDR2 SQIVND come from the germline V gene (reference sequence). This CDR3 is 14 amino acids long. CDR3 bases: TGTGCCAGTCGAGAGGGGAGGCAGTCCTACGAGCAGTACGTC. This codes for CASREGRQSYEQYV.

This clonotype was found a few times. The chain joins TRBV19 to TRBJ1-5, with D unresolved. This CDR3 has 13 residues. In germline, CDR1 is LNHDA, CDR2 SQIVND (reference sequence). Deletions cut 8 bases from V and 4 bases from J, with 12 bases between. CDR3 in amino acids: CASGLGGNQPQHF. Written as DNA, the CDR3 is TGTGCCAGTGGCCTAGGAGGAAATCAGCCCCAGCATTTT. The full variable domain, its missing parts supplied by reference TRBV19 and TRBJ1-5, is DGGITQSPKYLFRKEGQNVTLSCEQNLNHDAMYWYRQDPGQGLRLIYYSQIVNDFQKGDIAEGYSVSREKKESFPLTVTSAQKNPTAFYLCASGLGGNQPQHFGDGTRLSIL.

This clonotype was recorded a few times. The chain is built from TRBV9 and TRBJ2-5, with a possible D match to TRBD1 (5 bases). The V and J ends lost 3 bases and 2 bases respectively, with 11 bases between them. The CDR3 length is 14 residues. The germline V gene has CDR1 SGDLS and CDR2 YYNGEE. The CDR3 nucleotides are TGTGCCAGCAGCGGCCGACAGATGCAAGAGACCCAGTACTTC. It encodes CASSGRQMQETQYF.

This clonotype has only a few counts. The chain carries TRBV5-1 and TRBJ1-5; a weak D match, TRBD1 (5 bases). Germline loops: CDR1 SGHRS, CDR2 YFSETQ. The CDR3 length is 13 residues. Trimming left V 0 bases short and J 5 bases short, with 6 bases between. The CDR3 spells CASSLEGHQPQHF. CDR3 coding DNA: TGCGCCAGCAGCTTGGAGGGGCATCAGCCCCAGCATTTT.